This T cell receptor (beta chain) was sequenced during a study of shared clonotypes between healthy human individuals. Germline loops: CDR1 SEHNR, CDR2 FQNEAQ (reference sequence). This CDR3 has 16 residues. The germline V and J ends were trimmed by 5 bases and 5 bases, with 18 bases remaining between them. Profiling relied on immunoSEQ multiplex PCR, and the TCRdb table lists in-frame clones only, not all of them. Of roughly 300,000 clones detected, around 86% appear once; the ten largest clones hold roughly 15%. The gene calls are TRBV7-9 and TRBJ2-2; D may correspond to TRBD1 or TRBD2 (6 bases each). The sequence came from a man younger than 35 in good health. Source material: memory CD8+ T cells sorted from blood. Subset meaning: CD45RO+ cells pooled with CCR7-negative TemRA cells. The CDR3: CASSHEGGPRTGELFF. In DNA form, the CDR3 reads TGTGCCAGCAGCCATGAGGGGGGACCCAGGACCGGGGAGCTGTTTTTT. The whole variable domain, filled in from reference TRBV7-9 and TRBJ2-2, reads DTGVSQNPRHKITKRGQNVTFRCDPISEHNRLYWYRQTLGQGPEFLTYFQNEAQLEKSRLLSDRFSAERPKGSFSTLEIQRTEQGDSAMYLCASSHEGGPRTGELFFGEGSRLTVL.